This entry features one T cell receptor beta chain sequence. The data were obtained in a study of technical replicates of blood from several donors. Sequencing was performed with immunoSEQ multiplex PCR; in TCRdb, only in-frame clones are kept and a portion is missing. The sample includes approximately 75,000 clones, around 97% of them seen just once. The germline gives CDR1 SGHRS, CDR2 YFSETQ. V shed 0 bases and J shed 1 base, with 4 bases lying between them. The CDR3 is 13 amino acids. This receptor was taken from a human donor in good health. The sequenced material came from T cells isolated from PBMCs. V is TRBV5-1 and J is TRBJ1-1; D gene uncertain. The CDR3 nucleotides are TGCGCCAGCAGCTTGGTGCGGAACACTGAAGCTTTCTTT. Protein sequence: CASSLVRNTEAFF. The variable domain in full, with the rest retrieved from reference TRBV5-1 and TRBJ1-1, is KAGVTQTPRYLIKTRGQQVTLSCSPISGHRSVSWYQQTPGQGLQFLFEYFSETQRNKGNFPGRFSGRQFSNSRSEMNVSTLELGDSALYLCASSLVRNTEAFFGQGTRLTVV.